What follows is one TCR beta chain and its context. Antigen: not known. The CDR3 consists of 15 residues. Germline trimming cut 5 bases from V and 6 bases from J; bases unmatched to any gene: 10. Looked up from germline, CDR1 is SEHNR and CDR2 is FQNEAQ (reference sequence). This sample was taken from a study of blood T cells in healthy people across ages. Study-wide findings and caveats: Significant beta diversity loss was already apparent by age roughly 44, declining roughly linearly.

Through a sample-barcoded 5' primer and a J-beta primer mix, a second PCR was run for roughly 6 to 12 cycles. TCRdb processed the 5' RACE reads anew with MiXCR; each CDR3 protein has one entry. The profile covers about 570,000 distinct CDR3 sequences, with over 25% appearing a single time and under 4.5% taken by the ten largest. The same sample was also studied in work on T cells of mothers and their children.

V usage is TRBV7-9 and J usage is TRBJ2-7; 10 bases are shared with TRBD1. This clonotype originated in a boy younger than 10 in good health. The sequenced material came from blood. CDR3 DNA: TGTGCCAGCAGCGATGGACAGGGGGTACCGGGCGAGCAGTACTTC. This gives the protein CASSDGQGVPGEQYF. Together with reference TRBV7-9 and TRBJ2-7, the CDR3 gives the full variable domain: DTGVSQNPRHKITKRGQNVTFRCDPISEHNRLYWYRQTLGQGPEFLTYFQNEAQLEKSRLLSDRFSAERPKGSFSTLEIQRTEQGDSAMYLCASSDGQGVPGEQYFGPGTRLTVT.